This TCR beta chain was recorded in a study of cytomegalovirus exposure and HLA in healthy donors. In the case of this clone: Its antigen remains unidentified.

Each donor was healthy, and each was a bone marrow donor. The primer mix had 60 Vbeta and 13 Jbeta primers. The data were produced by immunoSEQ multiplex PCR, yet TCRdb's version contains in-frame clones alone and is incomplete. The sample contains around 150,000 clones, approximately 79% of which appear only once. General observations from the study: Overall, around 150 TCR beta chains were annotated as cytomegalovirus-associated.

Per the germline V gene, CDR1 is LNHNV and CDR2 is YYDKDF (reference sequence). This CDR3 region has 13 residues. Trimming pared 8 bases from V and 2 bases from J, leaving 13 bases between. The chain recombines TRBV15 with TRBJ2-7, with D tentatively TRBD2 (6 bases). The source of this sequence is a man aged 55 to 70 in good health and CMV-seronegative. The specimen was PBMCs. The CDR3 is CATGTGVAYEQYF. CDR3 DNA: TGTGCCACCGGAACGGGGGTCGCCTACGAGCAGTACTTC.